The rows below give T cell receptor beta chains drawn from one sample of a study of shared clonotypes between healthy human individuals. Here immunoSEQ multiplex PCR was the method, and the copy in TCRdb shows in-frame clones only, minus some. The sample consists of about 600,000 clones, approximately 97% of them appearing once. Material for sequencing was naive CD4+ T cells sorted from blood. The receptor set was obtained from a woman aged 25-40 years in good health. Both conserved end residues are part of each CDR3. Fields, in order: CDR3 DNA, CDR3 protein, D gene, clone size, J gene, V gene. The D gene is left open where the match is weak. Expanded clones are given a class, and other clones once, few, many or no size at all.

TGTGCCAGCAAGATGGACAGGGTCACCGGGACCGGGGAGCTGTTTTTT | CASKMDRVTGTGELFF | TRBD1 | . | TRBJ2-2 | TRBV2
TGTGCCAGCAGGCCGAGGGGGGAGCAGTACTTC | CASRPRGEQYF | . | . | TRBJ2-7 | TRBV6-4
TGTGCCAGCAGCCAAGACGGAGGAGAGAGTATGAACACTGAAGCTTTCTTT | CASSQDGGESMNTEAFF | . | . | TRBJ1-1 | TRBV14
TGTGCCTGGACAGACTCACTCCGGGACAGGGAGCAGTTCTTC | CAWTDSLRDREQFF | TRBD1 | . | TRBJ2-1 | TRBV30
TGTGCCACCAGCAGAGATGAGGGGGGAAAACTGTTTTTT | CATSRDEGGKLFF | . | . | TRBJ1-4 | TRBV15
TGTGCCAGCAGTGATGACACCACGAACACTGAAGCTTTCTTT | CASSDDTTNTEAFF | . | . | TRBJ1-1 | TRBV6-5
TGTGCCAGTACCCAACTAGCGGGAGTGTACAATGAGCAGTTCTTC | CASTQLAGVYNEQFF | TRBD2 | once | TRBJ2-1 | TRBV19
TGCGCCAGCAGCTCCTGGACTAGCGGGACCCAAGAGACCCAGTACTTC | CASSSWTSGTQETQYF | TRBD2 | . | TRBJ2-5 | TRBV5-1
TGTGCCAGCAGATTAACAGGAGCGGGAGGGCACAATGAGCAGTTCTTC | CASRLTGAGGHNEQFF | TRBD2 | . | TRBJ2-1 | TRBV14
TGTGCCAGCAGTTACGGGGACAGGGGGCTAGGCTATGGCTACACCTTC | CASSYGDRGLGYGYTF | TRBD1 | . | TRBJ1-2 | TRBV6-5
TGTGCCAGCAGTATCTCGGGGGACACTGAAGCTTTCTTT | CASSISGDTEAFF | . | . | TRBJ1-1 | TRBV6-1
TGCAGCGGACTAGCGGAGATACAGTTCTTC | CSGLAEIQFF | TRBD2 | . | TRBJ2-1 | TRBV29-1
TGTGCCAGCAGCACAACCGGGACTAGCGCGGCTAATGAGCAGTTCTTC | CASSTTGTSAANEQFF | TRBD2 | . | TRBJ2-1 | TRBV7-8
TGTGCCAGCAGTTTATGGAAGAAAGGCAGAACCACCAATCAGCCCCAGCATTTT | CASSLWKKGRTTNQPQHF | . | . | TRBJ1-5 | TRBV28